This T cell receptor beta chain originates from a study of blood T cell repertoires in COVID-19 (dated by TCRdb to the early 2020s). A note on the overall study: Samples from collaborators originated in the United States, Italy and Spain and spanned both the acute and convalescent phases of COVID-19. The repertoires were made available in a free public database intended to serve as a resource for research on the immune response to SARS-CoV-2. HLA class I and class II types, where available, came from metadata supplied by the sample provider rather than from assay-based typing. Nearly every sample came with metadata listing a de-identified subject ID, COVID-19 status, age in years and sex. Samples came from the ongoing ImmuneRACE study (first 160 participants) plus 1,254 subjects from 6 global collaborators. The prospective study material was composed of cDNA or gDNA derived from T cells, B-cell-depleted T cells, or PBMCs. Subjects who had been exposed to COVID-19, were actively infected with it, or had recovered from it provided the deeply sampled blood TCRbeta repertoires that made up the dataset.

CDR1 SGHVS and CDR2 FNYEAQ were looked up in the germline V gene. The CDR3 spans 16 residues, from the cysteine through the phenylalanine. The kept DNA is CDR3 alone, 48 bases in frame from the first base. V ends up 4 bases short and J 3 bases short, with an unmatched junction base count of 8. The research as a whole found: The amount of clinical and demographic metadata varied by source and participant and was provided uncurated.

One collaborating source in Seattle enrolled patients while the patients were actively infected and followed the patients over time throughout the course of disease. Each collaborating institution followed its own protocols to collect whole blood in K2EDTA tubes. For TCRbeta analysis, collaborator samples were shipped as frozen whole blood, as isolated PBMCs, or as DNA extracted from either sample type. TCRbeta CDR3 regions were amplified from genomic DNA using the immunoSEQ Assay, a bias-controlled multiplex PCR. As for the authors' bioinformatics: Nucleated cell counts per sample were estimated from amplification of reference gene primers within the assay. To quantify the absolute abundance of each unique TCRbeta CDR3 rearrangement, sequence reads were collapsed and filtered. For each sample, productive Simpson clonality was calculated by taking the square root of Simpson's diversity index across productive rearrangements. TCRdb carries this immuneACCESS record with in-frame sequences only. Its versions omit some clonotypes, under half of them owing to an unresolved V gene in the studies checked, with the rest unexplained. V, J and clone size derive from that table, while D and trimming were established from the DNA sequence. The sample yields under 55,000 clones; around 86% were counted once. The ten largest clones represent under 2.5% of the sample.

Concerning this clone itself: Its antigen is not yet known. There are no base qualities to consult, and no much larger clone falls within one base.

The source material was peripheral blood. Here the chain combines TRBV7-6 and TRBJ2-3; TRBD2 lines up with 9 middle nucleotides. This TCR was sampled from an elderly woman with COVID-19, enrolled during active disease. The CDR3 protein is CASSSTGLAITDTQYF. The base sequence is TGTGCCAGCAGCTCCACGGGACTAGCAATTACAGATACGCAGTATTTT.